The 11 T cell receptor beta chains listed next were all sequenced from one sample in a study of technical replicates of blood from a few donors (dated by TCRdb to 2017 to 2019). Receptor amplification or capture employed the immunoSEQ multiplex PCR assay. Here the immuneACCESS table is served through TCRdb, limited to in-frame sequences with V and J called. Missing clones are a known gap in these copies; in checked studies unresolved V genes cover under half, and the rest lacks a known reason. The sample has some 74,000 clones on record, around nine tenths of them singletons. Of the sample, roughly 0.33% falls within the top ten clones. The specimen was T cells isolated from PBMCs. The source of these receptors is a human donor in good health.

The CDR3 region is CASSGQRLPHEQFF. CDR3 DNA: TGTGCCAGCTCGGGACAAAGGTTGCCGCATGAGCAGTTCTTC. This chain joins TRBV7-2 and TRBJ2-1; D possibly corresponds to TRBD1 (6 bases). Germline V lookup: CDR1 SGHTA, CDR2 FQGNSA. V lost 8 bases and J lost 8, with 19 bases in between. The CDR3 contains 14 residues.

The chain couples TRBV19 to TRBJ2-1; 10 bases fit TRBD2. Germline V CDR1 and CDR2: LNHDA, SQIVND (reference sequence). The CDR3 runs to 15 residues. V trimming: 6 bases; J trimming: 10 bases; junction bases outside the gene matches: 12. The CDR3 loop reads CASSWTSGTQWEQFF. The CDR3 DNA is TGTGCCAGTAGCTGGACTAGCGGAACCCAATGGGAGCAGTTCTTC.

The chain employs TRBV19 and TRBJ1-2, with 7 bases that match TRBD1. Germline CDR1 and CDR2: LNHDA and SQIVND (reference sequence). The CDR3 length is 13 residues. V was pared by 5 bases and J by 7 bases, with 7 bases of the junction left unmatched. CDR3 in DNA: TGTGCCAGTAGTGTCGACAGGGAAGGTGGCTACACCTTC. Its protein is CASSVDREGGYTF. Filled out from reference TRBV19 and TRBJ1-2, the complete variable domain reads DGGITQSPKYLFRKEGQNVTLSCEQNLNHDAMYWYRQDPGQGLRLIYYSQIVNDFQKGDIAEGYSVSREKKESFPLTVTSAQKNPTAFYLCASSVDREGGYTFGSGTRLTVV.

This clone has more than one count but fewer than ten. This CDR3 is CASSPGLNNEQFF. DNA of the CDR3: TGTGCCAGCAGCCCCGGACTTAACAATGAGCAGTTCTTC. The chain is built from TRBV14 and TRBJ2-1; D perhaps matches TRBD2 (5 bases). CDR3 length: 13 residues. Germline CDR1 and CDR2: SGHDN and FVKESK. Trimming removed 4 bases at V and 5 bases at J, with 9 bases between.

The chain joins TRBV7-2 to TRBJ2-3, with D maybe TRBD1 (5 bases). Germline V CDR1 and CDR2: SGHTA, FQGNSA. The CDR3 runs to 14 residues. The germline V and J ends were trimmed by 0 bases and 10 bases, with 14 bases remaining between them. The CDR3 loop is CASSLAGSGHAQYF. The CDR3 DNA reads TGTGCCAGCAGCTTAGCGGGTTCAGGGCACGCGCAGTATTTT.

The J gene is TRBJ2-3, the V gene TRBV6-4, with TRBD2 identical over 10 bases. This CDR3 has 15 amino acids. Trimming took 6 bases from V and 0 from J; bases not matched to a gene: 3. Germline-derived CDR1 and CDR2 are MRHNA and SNTAGT. CDR3: CASSELAGSTDTQYF. Written as DNA, the CDR3 is TGTGCCAGCAGCGAACTAGCGGGAAGCACAGATACGCAGTATTTT.

J is TRBJ2-2 and V is TRBV2; 7 nucleotides align to TRBD1. Trimming cost V 6 bases and J 4 bases; bases outside gene matches: 8. The CDR3 consists of 15 residues. Germline V gives CDR1 SNHLY, CDR2 FYNNEI. CDR3 nucleotides: TGTGCCAGCAGGGCCGGGACAGCCTTCACCGGGGAGCTGTTTTTT. It yields the protein CASRAGTAFTGELFF. Using reference TRBV2 and TRBJ2-2 for the parts outside the CDR3, the full variable domain is EPEVTQTPSHQVTQMGQEVILRCVPISNHLYFYWYRQILGQKVEFLVSFYNNEISEKSEIFDDQFSVERPDGSNFTLKIRSTKLEDSAMYFCASRAGTAFTGELFFGEGSRLTVL.

In nucleotides, the CDR3 is TGTGCCATCAGTGAACTAGGTCTAGCGGACTCCAAAAACATTCAGTACTTC. Protein product: CAISELGLADSKNIQYF. The chain links TRBV10-3 to TRBJ2-4, with 7 bases identical to TRBD2. This CDR3 has 17 amino acids. From germline, CDR1 is ENHRY and CDR2 SYGVKD. V lost 3 bases, J lost 2 bases, and 10 bases stayed unmatched.

The chain carries TRBV5-1 and TRBJ2-1; maybe TRBD1 (5 bases). Germline lookup yields CDR1 SGHRS and CDR2 YFSETQ. The CDR3 spans 16 residues. V shed 0 bases and J shed 4 bases, with 14 bases lying between them. CDR3 sequence (DNA): TGCGCCAGCAGCTTGGTAGGGGTCCTAGGATACAATGAGCAGTTCTTC. Translating it yields CASSLVGVLGYNEQFF.

The chain combines TRBV27 with TRBJ1-2; D remains unclear. The CDR3 has 13 residues. Trimming took 5 bases from V and 8 from J, leaving 15 bases between them. From germline, CDR1 is MNHEY and CDR2 SMNVEV (reference sequence). The CDR3 loop is CASSRGWGSGYTF. CDR3 sequence (DNA): TGTGCCAGCAGTCGGGGTTGGGGTAGCGGCTACACCTTC.

V is TRBV19 and J is TRBJ1-1; TRBD1 aligns across 10 bases. CDR1 and CDR2 (germline): LNHDA, SQIVND (reference sequence). With 5 bases clipped from V and 5 bases from J, the junction kept 5 bases outside the gene matches. CDR3 length equals 14 residues. Here the CDR3 DNA reads TGTGCCAGTAGTCTCGGGACAGGGGAAACTGAAGCTTTCTTT. It is translated as CASSLGTGETEAFF.